The rows below give T cell receptor beta chains drawn from one sample of a study of T cell clonotyping in hematopoietic cell transplantation. The table came from immunoSEQ multiplex PCR; TCRdb's copy has only in-frame clones and leaves some out. The table lists tens of thousands of clones, under 90% of them singletons, with about 6.1% in the top ten. The specimen was peripheral blood mononuclear cells, collected before stem cell transplant. The receptors were sampled from a man aged 60-69 years with biphenotypic leukemia. Some clones in this sample may be carry-over from other donors' samples. Each CDR3 is given with its conserved first and last residue. The order of the fields is D gene, V gene, clone size, J gene, CDR3 protein, CDR3 DNA. D genes are given only for firm matches. The listing skips clone size in some rows; elsewhere it reads once, few, many or a size class.

-	TRBV4-2	-	TRBJ1-5	CASSQDSSSLGNQPQHF	TGTGCCAGCAGCCAAGATAGTTCGAGCTTGGGGAATCAGCCCCAGCATTTT
TRBD1	TRBV5-4	-	TRBJ1-2	CTSSLGTGDFIGYTF	TGTACCAGCAGCTTGGGGACAGGGGACTTTATTGGCTACACCTTC
-	TRBV25-1	-	TRBJ2-1	CASSEQVSSYNEQFF	TGTGCCAGCAGTGAGCAAGTGAGCTCCTACAATGAGCAGTTCTTC
-	TRBV7-2	-	TRBJ2-7	CASSLVNYQDEQYF	TGTGCCAGCAGCTTAGTAAATTATCAGGACGAGCAGTACTTC
-	TRBV6-5	-	TRBJ2-5	CASSLTGRETQYF	TGTGCCAGCAGTCTGACCGGAAGGGAGACCCAGTACTTC
TRBD1	TRBV28	few	TRBJ1-2	CASSFLDREGGYTF	TGTGCCAGCAGTTTTCTCGACAGGGAAGGGGGCTACACCTTC
TRBD1	TRBV30	-	TRBJ1-2	CAWSVKGAGQGIYGYTF	TGTGCCTGGAGTGTAAAGGGTGCGGGACAGGGGATCTATGGCTACACCTTC
TRBD1	TRBV5-1	once	TRBJ2-1	CASSSLGQDYNEQFF	TGCGCCAGCAGCTCGTTAGGACAGGACTACAATGAGCAGTTCTTC
-	TRBV7-9	-	TRBJ1-2	CASSSIQGGYTF	TGTGCCAGCAGCTCGATACAGGGTGGCTACACCTTC
-	TRBV11-3	-	TRBJ1-1	CASSLNSQLEAFF	TGTGCCAGCAGCTTGAACTCGCAGCTAGAGGCTTTCTTT
-	TRBV19	-	TRBJ1-1	CASRKSTGTNTEAFF	TGTGCCAGTAGAAAAAGTACGGGAACGAACACTGAAGCTTTCTTT
TRBD2	TRBV7-3	-	TRBJ2-1	CASSSRAPSGAYNEQFF	TGTGCCAGCAGCTCCCGTGCACCTAGCGGGGCCTACAATGAGCAGTTCTTC
TRBD1	TRBV9	few	TRBJ1-2	CASSVGRGGSNYGYTF	TGTGCCAGCAGCGTAGGCAGGGGGGGTTCTAACTATGGCTACACCTTC
-	TRBV19	-	TRBJ1-2	CASSINPVRDYGYTF	TGTGCCAGTAGTATTAACCCGGTGCGAGACTATGGCTACACCTTC
-	TRBV6-5	-	TRBJ2-2	CASSYREAGELFF	TGTGCCAGCAGTTACCGCGAGGCCGGGGAGCTGTTTTTT
TRBD2	TRBV7-2	-	TRBJ2-7	CASSSGLAGGREQYF	TGTGCCAGCAGCTCGGGACTAGCGGGAGGAAGGGAGCAGTACTTC
-	TRBV7-7	-	TRBJ2-7	CASSLSPTYEQYF	TGTGCTAGCAGCTTATCCCCTACCTACGAGCAGTACTTC
-	TRBV10-2	once	TRBJ1-2	CASSPERSYGYTF	TGCGCCAGCAGCCCCGAGAGATCCTATGGCTACACCTTC
TRBD2	TRBV6-5	-	TRBJ2-2	CASSYSGGGTGELFF	TGTGCCAGCAGTTACTCCGGGGGGGGCACCGGGGAGCTGTTTTTT
TRBD2	TRBV28	-	TRBJ2-7	CASSSLAGGSYEQYF	TGTGCCAGCAGTTCTCTAGCGGGAGGGAGCTACGAGCAGTACTTC
TRBD1	TRBV5-1	-	TRBJ2-2	CASSPQTGAENTGELFF	TGCGCCAGCAGCCCTCAGACAGGGGCAGAGAACACCGGGGAGCTGTTTTTT
TRBD1	TRBV19	-	TRBJ1-3	CASISRGPGNTIYF	TGTGCCAGTATTTCCAGGGGGCCTGGAAACACCATATATTTT
-	TRBV7-9	-	TRBJ1-2	CASSSPAPLSYGYTF	TGTGCCAGCAGCTCCCCGGCACCACTCTCCTATGGCTACACCTTC
-	TRBV9	-	TRBJ2-6	CASSVEPWRANVLTF	TGTGCCAGCAGCGTAGAACCGTGGAGGGCCAACGTCCTGACTTTC
TRBD2	TRBV7-8	-	TRBJ2-1	CASRASGRAGNEQFF	TGTGCCAGCAGGGCTAGCGGGAGGGCCGGGAATGAGCAGTTCTTC
-	TRBV28	-	TRBJ2-7	CASSLRGEQYF	TGTGCCAGCAGCCTAAGAGGGGAGCAGTACTTC